These 19 T cell receptor beta chains were all obtained from the same sample, sequenced in a study of blood T cell repertoires in COVID-19 (dated by TCRdb to 2018 to 2020). The library was generated by the immunoSEQ multiplex PCR assay. The clones in this table, taken by TCRdb from immuneACCESS, are in-frame only. Not every clone is retained; where verified, under half of the shortfall comes from an unresolved V gene, and the cause of the rest is unknown. Here the sample has 360,000 or so clones; around nine tenths occur a single time. The top ten clonotypes cover over 1% of the sample. Input material: PBMCs or T cells enriched from blood (not recorded which). The receptors were sampled from a woman younger than 45 who had been exposed to COVID-19.

A note on this clone: The junction departs from germline at one end; a sequencing error may be responsible. The CDR3 bases are TGTGCCAGCAGTTTAAGAACAGGAGATCCCCTTTCATTC. Protein: CASSLRTGDPLSF. The chain couples TRBV12-3 or TRBV12-4 to TRBJ1-2; TRBD1 might be the D (5 bases). The CDR3 loop spans 13 amino acids.

This rearrangement joins TRBV9 to TRBJ1-4; 12 bases fit TRBD1. Germline lookup yields CDR1 SGDLS and CDR2 YYNGEE. V lost 0 bases, J lost 8 bases, and 11 bases stayed unmatched. The CDR3 is 18 residues long. The CDR3 protein is CASSVAPGTGGRVEKLFF. For the CDR3, the DNA is TGTGCCAGCAGCGTAGCTCCCGGGACAGGGGGCAGGGTGGAAAAACTGTTTTTT.

Only a few counts were recorded for this clone. The chain links TRBV11-2 to TRBJ1-1, with a tentative D call TRBD1 (5 bases). CDR3 length: 14 residues. Germline V lookup: CDR1 SGHAT, CDR2 FQNNGV. V dropped 0 bases and J dropped 8 bases, with 13 bases sitting between them. CDR3 loop: CASSLDLSGAEAFF. The CDR3 DNA is TGTGCCAGCAGCTTAGACCTCAGTGGGGCCGAAGCTTTCTTT. Looking up the rest from reference TRBV11-2 and TRBJ1-1 gives the full variable domain: EAGVAQSPRYKIIEKRQSVAFWCNPISGHATLYWYQQILGQGPKLLIQFQNNGVVDDSQLPKDRFSAERLKGVDSTLKIQPAKLEDSAVYLCASSLDLSGAEAFFGQGTRLTVV.

V gene TRBV5-1 combines with J gene TRBJ2-1; 8 bases are a match to TRBD1. From germline, CDR1 is SGHRS and CDR2 YFSETQ. This CDR3 region has 14 residues. Unmatched junction bases numbered 6, after V lost 3 bases and J lost 7 bases. CDR3 residues: CASSSGQGRNEQFF. The DNA for the CDR3 is TGCGCCAGCAGCTCAGGACAGGGCCGGAATGAGCAGTTCTTC.

The chain is built from TRBV10-3 and TRBJ2-1; 9 bases line up with TRBD2. This CDR3 has 16 amino acids. Germline V gene lookup returns CDR1 ENHRY and CDR2 SYGVKD. V was pared by 6 bases and J by 5 bases, with 11 bases of the junction left unmatched. CDR3 coding DNA: TGTGCCATCAGCACTATTGGACTAGCGATAGACAATGAGCAGTTCTTC. Amino acid sequence: CAISTIGLAIDNEQFF.

The chain links TRBV7-8 to TRBJ2-7; D may be TRBD2 (5 bases). This CDR3 spans 14 amino acids. V shed 3 bases and J shed 1 base, with 10 bases lying between them. Per the germline V gene, CDR1 is SGHVS and CDR2 is FQNEAQ. The CDR3 DNA sequence: TGTGCCAGCAGCTTTTCGGGGAAATCCTACGAGCAGTACTTC. It is translated as CASSFSGKSYEQYF.

This chain links TRBV19 with TRBJ1-4; 12 nucleotides agree with TRBD1. The CDR3 has 15 residues. CDR1 LNHDA and CDR2 SQIVND come from the germline V gene (reference sequence). Trimming cost V 11 bases and J 1 base; bases outside gene matches: 5. The CDR3 sequence is CASRDRGRTNEKLFF. The CDR3, as DNA: TGTGCCTCCCGGGACAGGGGGCGAACTAATGAAAAACTGTTTTTT.

This chain uses TRBV2 with TRBJ2-7; possibly TRBD2 for D (6 bases). CDR1 is SNHLY and CDR2 is FYNNEI in the germline V gene. Trimming left V 1 base short and J 0 bases short, with 10 bases between. This CDR3 is 15 amino acids long. The CDR3 loop is CASSEGGVFSYEQYF. The CDR3 DNA is TGTGCCAGCAGTGAAGGGGGGGTCTTCTCCTACGAGCAGTACTTC.

This chain uses TRBV29-1 with TRBJ2-1; D might be TRBD2 (6 bases). The germline V gene encodes CDR1 SQVTM and CDR2 ANQGSEA. The CDR3 consists of 11 residues. Trimming left V 7 bases short and J 9 bases short, with 13 bases between. The chain's CDR3 is CSGDGGGEQFF. DNA for the CDR3: TGCAGCGGCGACGGGGGTGGTGAGCAGTTCTTC.

The table lists this clone with a few counts. The chain carries TRBV5-1 and TRBJ2-3, with D tentatively TRBD2 (5 bases). V lost 0 bases to trimming and J lost 4 bases, with 6 bases between them. The germline V gene has CDR1 SGHRS and CDR2 YFSETQ. The CDR3 contains 13 residues. CDR3 bases: TGCGCCAGCAGCTTGGCGGGATCAGATACGCAGTATTTT. It codes for CASSLAGSDTQYF.

The V call is TRBV5-5, the J call TRBJ2-1, with D perhaps matching TRBD2 (5 bases). There are 14 residues in the CDR3. Germline V gene lookup returns CDR1 SGHKS and CDR2 YYEKEE (reference sequence). V was trimmed by 4 bases and J by 1 base, leaving 9 bases between them. The CDR3 DNA reads TGTGCCAGCAGCAAAAGCGGTTCCTACAATGAGCAGTTCTTC. Translating it yields CASSKSGSYNEQFF.

V is TRBV7-3 and J is TRBJ2-3; 11 bases line up with TRBD1. CDR1 and CDR2 from the germline V gene are SGHTA and FQGTGA. With V trimmed by 5 bases and J by 1 base, 2 bases remained unmatched. CDR3 size: 15 residues. The CDR3 is CASSMDRGRTDTQYF. The CDR3 DNA sequence: TGTGCCAGCAGCATGGACAGGGGGCGCACAGATACGCAGTATTTT. The whole variable domain, filled in from reference TRBV7-3 and TRBJ2-3, reads GAGVSQTPSNKVTEKGKYVELRCDPISGHTALYWYRQSLGQGPEFLIYFQGTGAADDSGLPNDRFFAVRPEGSVSTLKIQRTERGDSAVYLCASSMDRGRTDTQYFGPGTRLTVL.

The chain recombines TRBV30 with TRBJ1-3; D unclear. V shed 5 bases and J shed 4 bases, with 18 bases lying between them. Germline CDR1 reads GTSNPN; CDR2 reads SVGIG (reference sequence). The CDR3 is 15 residues long. The CDR3, as DNA: TGTGCCTGGGACCGAGGAGCTGCCTCAGGAAACACCATATATTTT. It yields the protein CAWDRGAASGNTIYF. The full variable domain, its missing parts supplied by reference TRBV30 and TRBJ1-3, is SQTIHQWPATLVQPVGSPLSLECTVEGTSNPNLYWYRQAAGRGLQLLFYSVGIGQISSEVPQNLSASRPQDRQFILSSKKLLLSDSGFYLCAWDRGAASGNTIYFGEGSWLTVV.

This clone was seen a handful of times. The chain links TRBV19 to TRBJ2-2; D is possibly TRBD1 (6 bases). CDR3 length equals 14 residues. Germline CDR1 is LNHDA and CDR2 is SQIVND (reference sequence). Trimming left V 5 bases short and J 8 bases short, with 15 bases between. The chain's CDR3 is CASSSTGMGGELFF. The DNA for the CDR3 is TGTGCCAGTAGTTCCACAGGGATGGGAGGGGAGCTGTTTTTT. The full variable domain, its missing parts supplied by reference TRBV19 and TRBJ2-2, is DGGITQSPKYLFRKEGQNVTLSCEQNLNHDAMYWYRQDPGQGLRLIYYSQIVNDFQKGDIAEGYSVSREKKESFPLTVTSAQKNPTAFYLCASSSTGMGGELFFGEGSRLTVL.

The chain combines TRBV27 with TRBJ1-2, with D unresolved. CDR3 size: 13 residues. V lost 5 bases and J 8 bases, leaving 15 bases between the germline ends. CDR1 is MNHEY and CDR2 is SMNVEV in the germline V gene (reference sequence). The chain's CDR3 is CASSKRSLGGYTF. CDR3 coding DNA: TGTGCCAGCAGTAAGCGCTCCCTTGGGGGCTACACCTTC.

The V gene is TRBV24-1, the J gene TRBJ2-2, with D possibly being TRBD1 (6 bases). Per the germline V gene, CDR1 is KGHDR and CDR2 is SFDVKD. V gave up 0 bases and J gave up 3 bases, with 10 bases separating them. The CDR3 is made up of 16 amino acids. CDR3 sequence (DNA): TGTGCCACCAGTGATTTGGCAGGGGCCTACACCGGGGAGCTGTTTTTT. Encoded protein: CATSDLAGAYTGELFF.

V is TRBV27 and J is TRBJ1-2, with D uncertain. CDR1 and CDR2 from the germline V gene are MNHEY and SMNVEV (reference sequence). V was clipped by 0 bases and J by 0 bases, with 8 bases between them. This CDR3 has 15 amino acids. The CDR3, as DNA: TGTGCCAGCAGTTTATCGGTGGCAGCTAACTATGGCTACACCTTC. Translated: CASSLSVAANYGYTF.

This clone occurred once. V gene TRBV28 combines with J gene TRBJ2-7; D is possibly TRBD1 (5 bases). V was pared by 3 bases and J by 0 bases, with 15 bases between. The CDR3 sequence is 16 residues long. CDR1 and CDR2 (germline): MDHEN, SYDVKM. The CDR3 region has the DNA TGTGCCAGCAGTTTGTCCGGCAGGGTCCACTCCTACGAGCAGTACTTC. This encodes CASSLSGRVHSYEQYF.

This clone was detected once. This chain connects TRBV10-3 to TRBJ1-3, with 9 nucleotides matching TRBD1. CDR3 length: 16 amino acids. Trimming at V came to 3 bases and at J to 2 bases, leaving 5 bases not matched to a gene. Germline V CDR1 and CDR2: ENHRY, SYGVKD. The DNA of the CDR3 is TGTGCCATCAGTGAAGGGGACAGGGTTACTGGAAACACCATATATTTT. Residues: CAISEGDRVTGNTIYF.